These T cell receptor beta chains were read from a single sample in a study of blood T cell repertoires in COVID-19. Method: immunoSEQ multiplex PCR; TCRdb's copy keeps in-frame clones and lacks some. The sample contains approximately 260,000 clones, about four fifths of which appear only once. What was sequenced was PBMCs or T cells enriched from blood (not recorded which). Every receptor here comes from a man over 45 who had recovered from COVID-19. The CDR3 runs from the conserved cysteine through the conserved F or W. Fields, in order: V gene, J gene, D gene, CDR3 length, CDR3 protein, CDR3 DNA. A D gene is named only where the DNA matches it firmly.

>TRBV19|TRBJ1-5|.|16
CASSIMGGQLNQPQHF
TGTGCCAGTAGTATCATGGGCGGGCAGCTCAATCAGCCCCAGCATTTT
>TRBV10-3|TRBJ2-7|.|15
CAISNSGGGLGEQYF
TGTGCCATCAGTAACAGCGGAGGTGGGTTAGGTGAGCAGTACTTC
>TRBV15|TRBJ1-5|.|17
CATSTIRELYSNQPQHF
TGTGCCACCAGCACCATCCGGGAGCTTTATAGCAATCAGCCCCAGCATTTT
>TRBV5-1|TRBJ2-3|.|13
CASRSTEIDTQYF
TGCGCCAGCAGGAGCACAGAAATCGATACGCAGTATTTT
>TRBV29-1|TRBJ1-2|TRBD1|13
CSVEPQGAHGYTF
TGCAGCGTTGAACCACAGGGGGCGCATGGCTACACCTTC
>TRBV7-2|TRBJ2-2|.|17
CASSPPGRIGSTGELFF
TGTGCCAGCAGCCCTCCCGGGAGAATTGGGAGCACCGGGGAGCTGTTTTTT
>TRBV11-2|TRBJ2-7|.|14
CASSSQGGAVEQYF
TGTGCCAGCAGCTCACAAGGGGGGGCGGTAGAGCAGTACTTC
>TRBV5-1|TRBJ2-3|TRBD1|14
CASSPGTGDDTQYF
TGCGCCAGCAGCCCTGGGACAGGGGACGATACGCAGTATTTT
>TRBV5-1|TRBJ2-1|TRBD1|15
CASSPEGQRFSEQFF
TGCGCCAGCAGCCCCGAGGGACAGAGGTTCAGTGAGCAGTTCTTC
>TRBV4-2|TRBJ1-1|.|13
CASSQEIVTEAFF
TGTGCCAGCAGCCAAGAAATAGTGACTGAAGCTTTCTTT
>TRBV3-1/TRBV3-2|TRBJ2-5|.|14
CASSQGLGQETQYF
TGTGCCAGCAGCCAAGGACTAGGACAAGAGACCCAGTACTTC
>TRBV20-1|TRBJ2-7|.|12
CSASRGTYEQYF
TGCAGTGCTAGTAGAGGTACCTACGAGCAGTACTTC
>TRBV5-4|TRBJ1-2|.|12
CASSFPPEGYTF
TGTGCCAGCAGTTTCCCCCCGGAGGGCTACACCTTC